The source of this T cell receptor beta chain is a study of blood T cell repertoires in COVID-19. Study-wide background: COVID-19 samples, acute and convalescent, were from the United States, Italy and Spain.

The method was immunoSEQ multiplex PCR; TCRdb's version includes in-frame clones alone and lacks a portion of them. This sample has approximately 74,000 clones, with 75% to 95% found just once. Sequences were obtained from peripheral blood. This TCR was recovered from a woman aged 55-70 years with active COVID-19.

CDR3 sequence (DNA): TGTGCCAGCAGCTGGGTGACTAGTCGTTACGAGCAGTACTTC. Residues: CASSWVTSRYEQYF. The chain joins TRBV5-6 to TRBJ2-7; perhaps TRBD2 as D (6 bases). V dropped 3 bases and J dropped 4 bases, with 14 bases sitting between them. The CDR3 loop spans 14 amino acids. Germline CDR1 SGHDT, CDR2 YYEEEE.